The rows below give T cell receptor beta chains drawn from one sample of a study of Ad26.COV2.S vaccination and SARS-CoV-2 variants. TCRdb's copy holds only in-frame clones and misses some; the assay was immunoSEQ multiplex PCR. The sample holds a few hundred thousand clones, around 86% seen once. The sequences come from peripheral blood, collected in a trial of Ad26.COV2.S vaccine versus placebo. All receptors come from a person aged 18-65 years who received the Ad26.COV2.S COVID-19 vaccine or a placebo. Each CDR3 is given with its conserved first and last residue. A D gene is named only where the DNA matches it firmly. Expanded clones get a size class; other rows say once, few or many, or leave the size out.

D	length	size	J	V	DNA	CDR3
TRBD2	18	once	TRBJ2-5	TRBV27	TGTGCCAGCAGTTTCGTGGCTAGCGGTTGGAGGCCCCAAGAGACCCAGTACTTC	CASSFVASGWRPQETQYF
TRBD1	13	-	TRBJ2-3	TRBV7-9	TGTGCCAGCAGCCCACAGGGGGCAGATACGCAGTATTTT	CASSPQGADTQYF
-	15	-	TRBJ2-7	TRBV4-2	TGTGCCAGCAGCCAGGCCTCCGGAGGCTCCTACGAGCAGTACTTC	CASSQASGGSYEQYF
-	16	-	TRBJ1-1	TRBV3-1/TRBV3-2	TGTGCCAGCAGCCATTCATCAGGGGCCCGTAACACTGAAGCTTTCTTT	CASSHSSGARNTEAFF
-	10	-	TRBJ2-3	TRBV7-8	TGTGCCAGCAGTGTCGATACGCAGTATTTT	CASSVDTQYF
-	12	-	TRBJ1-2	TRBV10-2	TGCGCCAGCAGGTGGAATCGGGGTGGCTACACCTTC	CASRWNRGGYTF
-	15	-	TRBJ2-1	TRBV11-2	TGTGCCAGCAGCTTAGGGCAAGGGAAGTACGATGAGCAGTTCTTC	CASSLGQGKYDEQFF
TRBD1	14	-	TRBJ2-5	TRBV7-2	TGTGCCAGCAGCTTAGCGGGACAGGCCGGGACCCAGTACTTC	CASSLAGQAGTQYF
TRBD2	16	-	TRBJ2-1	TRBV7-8	TGTGCCAGCAGCCCCTTGACTAGCGGGGGGTTTGCTGGACAGTTCTTC	CASSPLTSGGFAGQFF
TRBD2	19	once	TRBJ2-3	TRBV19	TGTGCCAGTAGTAGCCCCTGGACTAGCGGGGGACCTAACACAGATACGCAGTATTTT	CASSSPWTSGGPNTDTQYF
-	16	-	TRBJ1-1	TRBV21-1	TGTGCCAGCAGCACCGACAGGGCGCACCCGAACACTGAAGCTTTCTTT	CASSTDRAHPNTEAFF
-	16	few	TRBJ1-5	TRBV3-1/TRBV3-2	TGTGCCAGCAGCCAAGGGCTGGGGGCGCGGAATCAGCCCCAGCATTTT	CASSQGLGARNQPQHF
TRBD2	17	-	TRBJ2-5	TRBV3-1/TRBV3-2	TGTGCCAGCAGCCCCTCGGAGCTAGCGGGGGGCCGGGAGACCCAGTACTTC	CASSPSELAGGRETQYF
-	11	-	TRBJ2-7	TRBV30	TGTGCCTGGAGTGCTCTGGGCGAGCAGTACTTC	CAWSALGEQYF
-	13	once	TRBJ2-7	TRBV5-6	TGTGCCAGCAGCCTGCGCGGGGTCCGCATGCAGTACTTC	CASSLRGVRMQYF
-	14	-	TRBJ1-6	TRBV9	TGTGCCAGCAGCGTAGCTGGCAGAAATTCACCCCTCCACTTT	CASSVAGRNSPLHF
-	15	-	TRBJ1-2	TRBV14	TGTGCCAGCAGCCAAGATGAGGGGCCACTCCGGAGCTACACCTTC	CASSQDEGPLRSYTF
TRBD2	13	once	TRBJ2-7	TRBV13	TGTGCCAGCAGCTTAATCGGGGGGTACGAGCAGTACTTC	CASSLIGGYEQYF
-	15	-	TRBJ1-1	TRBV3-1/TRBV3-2	TGTGCCAGCAGCCAGCGATTAGGGTCGGGCACTGAAGCTTTCTTT	CASSQRLGSGTEAFF
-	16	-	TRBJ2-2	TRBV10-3	TGTGCCATCAGTGAGTCCCCGCAGGGAAACACCGGGGAGCTGTTTTTT	CAISESPQGNTGELFF
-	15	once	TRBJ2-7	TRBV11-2	TGTGCCAGCAGCTTAGGCTTAGCGGAAGTCTTCGAGCAGTACTTC	CASSLGLAEVFEQYF
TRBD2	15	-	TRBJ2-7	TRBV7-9	TGTGCCAGCACGGGGGGGAGGGCCCCGGTCTACGAGCAGTACTTC	CASTGGRAPVYEQYF